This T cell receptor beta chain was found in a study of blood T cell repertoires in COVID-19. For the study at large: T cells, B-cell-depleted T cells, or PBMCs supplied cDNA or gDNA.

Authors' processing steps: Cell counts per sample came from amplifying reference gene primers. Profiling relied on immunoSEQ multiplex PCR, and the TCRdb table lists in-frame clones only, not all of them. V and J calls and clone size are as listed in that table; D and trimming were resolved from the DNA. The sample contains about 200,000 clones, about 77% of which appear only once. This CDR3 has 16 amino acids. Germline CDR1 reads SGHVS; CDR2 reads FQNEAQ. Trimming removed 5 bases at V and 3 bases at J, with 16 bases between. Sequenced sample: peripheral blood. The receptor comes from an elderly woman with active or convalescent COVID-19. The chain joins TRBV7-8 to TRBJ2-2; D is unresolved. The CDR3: CASSPESIQYTGELFF. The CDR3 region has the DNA TGTGCCAGCAGCCCTGAGTCGATCCAATACACCGGGGAGCTGTTTTTT.